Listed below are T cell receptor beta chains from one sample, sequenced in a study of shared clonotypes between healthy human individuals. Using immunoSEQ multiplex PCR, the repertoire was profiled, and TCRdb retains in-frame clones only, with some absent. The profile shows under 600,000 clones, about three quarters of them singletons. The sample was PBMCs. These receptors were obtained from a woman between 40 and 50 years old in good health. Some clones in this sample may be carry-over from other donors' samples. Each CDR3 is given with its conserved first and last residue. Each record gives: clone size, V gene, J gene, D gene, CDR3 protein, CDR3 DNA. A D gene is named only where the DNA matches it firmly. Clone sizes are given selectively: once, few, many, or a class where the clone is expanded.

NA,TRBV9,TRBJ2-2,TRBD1,CASSRDRGAGELFF,TGTGCCAGCTCACGGGACAGGGGGGCCGGGGAGCTGTTTTTT
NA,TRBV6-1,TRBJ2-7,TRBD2,CASRSLAGASYEQYF,TGTGCCAGCAGATCCTTAGCGGGGGCTTCCTACGAGCAGTACTTC
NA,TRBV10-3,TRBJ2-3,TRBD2,CAISEFSGSTDTQYF,TGTGCCATCAGTGAGTTTAGCGGGAGCACAGATACGCAGTATTTT
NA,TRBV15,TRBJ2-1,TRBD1,CATSRDRGREQFF,TGTGCCACCAGCAGGGACAGGGGGCGTGAGCAGTTCTTC
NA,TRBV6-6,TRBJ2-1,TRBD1,CASSYSTGAPDEQFF,TGTGCCAGCAGTTACTCGACAGGGGCCCCCGATGAGCAGTTCTTC
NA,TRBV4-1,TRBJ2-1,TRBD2,CASSQVPPASGSRNEQFF,TGCGCCAGCAGCCAAGTCCCTCCCGCTAGCGGGAGTCGGAATGAGCAGTTCTTC
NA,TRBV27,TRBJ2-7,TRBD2,CASSSLLSGRAYEQYF,TGTGCCAGCAGCTCTCTTCTTAGCGGGCGCGCCTACGAGCAGTACTTC
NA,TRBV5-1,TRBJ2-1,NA,CASSSGQNEQFF,TGCGCCAGCAGCTCAGGCCAGAATGAGCAGTTCTTC
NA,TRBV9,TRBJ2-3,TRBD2,CASSAHPSGPITDTQYF,TGTGCCAGCAGCGCCCATCCTAGCGGGCCAATCACAGATACGCAGTATTTT
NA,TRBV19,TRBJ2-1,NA,CASSIGWVYNEQFF,TGTGCCAGTAGTATAGGTTGGGTATACAATGAGCAGTTCTTC
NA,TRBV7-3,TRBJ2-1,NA,CASSPTVAANDNEQFF,TGTGCCAGCAGCCCCACTGTAGCGGCCAACGACAATGAGCAGTTCTTC
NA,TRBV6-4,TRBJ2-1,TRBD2,CASSDVAGGDHNEQFF,TGTGCCAGCAGTGACGTAGCGGGAGGGGATCACAATGAGCAGTTCTTC
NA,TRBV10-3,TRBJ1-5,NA,CAISRQHSNQPQHF,TGTGCCATCAGCCGACAGCATAGCAATCAGCCCCAGCATTTT
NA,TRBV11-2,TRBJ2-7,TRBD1,CASSLVTGGLNEQYF,TGTGCCAGCAGCTTAGTGACAGGGGGCCTCAACGAGCAGTACTTC
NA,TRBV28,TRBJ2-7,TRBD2,CASNQIGTSGRYEQYF,TGTGCCAGCAACCAGATTGGGACTAGCGGCAGATACGAGCAGTACTTC
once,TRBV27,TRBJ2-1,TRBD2,CASSLLVAGGYNEQFF,TGTGCCAGCAGTTTATTGGTAGCGGGAGGTTATAATGAGCAGTTCTTC
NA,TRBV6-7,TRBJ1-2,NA,CASSYSIILDSLYGYTF,TGTGCCAGCAGTTACTCGATTATATTGGACAGTCTCTATGGCTACACCTTC
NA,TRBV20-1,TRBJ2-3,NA,CSARMVDTQYF,TGCAGTGCTAGGATGGTCGATACGCAGTATTTT
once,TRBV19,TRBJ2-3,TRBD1,CASSPTGGTDTQYF,TGTGCCAGTAGTCCGACAGGGGGCACAGATACGCAGTATTTT
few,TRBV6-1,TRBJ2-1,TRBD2,CASQTSGSLDEQFF,TGTGCCAGCCAGACTAGCGGGAGTCTCGATGAGCAGTTCTTC
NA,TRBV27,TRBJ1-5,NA,CASSSLQFNQPQHF,TGTGCCAGCAGTTCCCTACAGTTCAATCAGCCCCAGCATTTT
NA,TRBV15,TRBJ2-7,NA,CATSRGDSRREQYF,TGTGCCACCAGCAGAGGAGACAGTAGGAGAGAGCAGTACTTC
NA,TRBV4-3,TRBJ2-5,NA,CASSQSNSLTGTQYF,TGCGCCAGCAGCCAATCAAATAGCCTAACAGGGACCCAGTACTTC
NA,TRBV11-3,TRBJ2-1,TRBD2,CASSSTGLAGYQFF,TGTGCCAGCAGCTCTACCGGACTAGCGGGATACCAGTTCTTC
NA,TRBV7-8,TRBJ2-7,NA,CASSLELGGSYEQYF,TGTGCCAGCAGCTTAGAATTAGGGGGCTCCTACGAGCAGTACTTC
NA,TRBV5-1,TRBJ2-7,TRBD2,CASSLIGLAEPYEQYF,TGCGCCAGCAGCTTGATAGGACTAGCGGAGCCCTACGAGCAGTACTTC
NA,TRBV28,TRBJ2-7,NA,CASSLSGEYLYEQYF,TGTGCCAGCAGTTTATCAGGGGAATATTTGTACGAGCAGTACTTC
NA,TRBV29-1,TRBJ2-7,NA,CSVAFERSEQYF,TGCAGCGTTGCCTTCGAGCGGTCCGAGCAGTACTTC
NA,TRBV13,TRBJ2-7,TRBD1,CASSFGQDNYEQYF,TGTGCCAGCAGCTTCGGACAGGATAACTACGAGCAGTACTTC
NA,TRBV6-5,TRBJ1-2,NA,CASSILGGSYGYTF,TGTGCCAGCAGTATATTAGGAGGATCCTATGGCTACACCTTC
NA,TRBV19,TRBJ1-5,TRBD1,CASSNRQGVGQPQHF,TGTGCCAGTAGTAACAGACAGGGGGTGGGTCAGCCCCAGCATTTT
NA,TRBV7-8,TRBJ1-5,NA,CASSFGPYSNQPQHF,TGTGCCAGCAGCTTTGGCCCTTATAGCAATCAGCCCCAGCATTTT
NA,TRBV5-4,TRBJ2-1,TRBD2,CASSPGLAGAVEQFF,TGTGCCAGCAGCCCCGGACTAGCGGGAGCAGTTGAGCAGTTCTTC
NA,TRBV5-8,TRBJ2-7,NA,CASSLNRGWAYEQYF,TGTGCCAGCAGCTTGAATAGGGGCTGGGCATACGAGCAGTACTTC
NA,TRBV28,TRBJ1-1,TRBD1,CASSPRTGWDTEAFF,TGTGCCAGCAGTCCCAGGACAGGGTGGGACACTGAAGCTTTCTTT
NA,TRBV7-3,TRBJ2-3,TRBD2,CASSPRLAGVSTDTQYF,TGTGCCAGCAGCCCCCGACTAGCGGGGGTAAGCACAGATACGCAGTATTTT